This TCR beta chain was sequenced for a study of T cell repertoires in ileal Crohn's disease. This table comes from immunoSEQ multiplex PCR, and its TCRdb copy is limited to in-frame clones, with some not included. The repertoire holds roughly 10,000 clones, with roughly 91% as singletons. The germline CDR1 and CDR2 sequences are GTSNPN and SVGIG (reference sequence). The CDR3 runs to 16 residues. Trimming shortened V by 0 bases and J by 2 bases, and 14 bases separated the two germline ends. The time point was: inflamed ileum from the surgical specimen. The count of this clone is one. Sequencing input: ileal tissue. The TCR was taken from an adult with Crohn's disease. The rearrangement uses TRBV30 and TRBJ1-3; D is perhaps TRBD1 (6 bases). The CDR3 nucleotides are TGTGCCTGGAGTGTACGGAACAGGGACCCTGGAAACACCATATATTTT. This gives the protein CAWSVRNRDPGNTIYF.